The text below deals with one TCR beta chain. Germline loops: CDR1 SGHTA, CDR2 FQGNSA. Trimming took off 4 bases at V and 0 bases at J, with 12 bases between the two ends. There are 15 residues in the CDR3. This sample was taken from a study of T cell changes during pregnancy in multiple sclerosis. TCRdb's table, derived via immunoSEQ multiplex PCR, lists solely in-frame clones and lacks some. This repertoire shows approximately 130,000 clones, about 93% found once; its top ten account for under 7%. The receptor's source is a female donor with multiple sclerosis, enrolled in a pregnancy study. The sample in question was peripheral blood, obtained before pregnancy. This rearrangement joins TRBV7-2 to TRBJ1-2, with D tentatively TRBD1 (6 bases). The CDR3 here is CASSYDRPSNYGYTF. The CDR3 nucleotides are TGTGCCAGCAGCTATGACAGGCCGTCTAACTATGGCTACACCTTC.